The rows below give T cell receptor beta chains drawn from one sample of a study of early T cells in non-severe SARS-CoV-2 infection. TCRdb re-called the 5' RACE reads through MiXCR, storing one row per CDR3 protein. There are 20,000 to 25,000 distinct CDR3 sequences in the sample; roughly 4% occur only once, and less than 20% lies in the top ten. The specimen was whole blood. Source of these receptors: an adult who was a healthcare worker with PCR-confirmed SARS-CoV-2 infection or an uninfected control (not recorded which). Both conserved end residues are part of each CDR3. A D gene is named only where the DNA matches it firmly. Clone size, where shown, is once, few, many, or a class for clones that have expanded.

-,TRBV27,few,TRBJ2-1,TGTGCCAGCAGTTTAGGTTGGGACCTCTCTGTCAATGAGCAGTTCTTC,CASSLGWDLSVNEQFF
TRBD2,TRBV3-1,many,TRBJ2-7,TGTGCCAGCAGCCAACGAGCGGGAGGGCCGCGGCGAGAGCAGTACTTC,CASSQRAGGPRREQYF
-,TRBV29-1,few,TRBJ1-3,TGCAGCGTTCAATCGGCAGGGAGGGGAAACACCATATATTTT,CSVQSAGRGNTIYF
-,TRBV28,many,TRBJ1-3,TGTGCCAGCATGGGGGACGGAGGCTCTGGAAACACCATATATTTT,CASMGDGGSGNTIYF
TRBD2,TRBV7-6,many,TRBJ2-1,TGTGCCAGCAGCCGGACTAGCGGGAGAGGGAATGAGCAGTTCTTC,CASSRTSGRGNEQFF
TRBD1,TRBV19,many,TRBJ2-2,TGTGCCAGTAGTACGGGACAGCTCCACACCGGGGAGCTGTTTTTT,CASSTGQLHTGELFF
-,TRBV9,few,TRBJ2-7,TGTGCCAGCAGCGGTGGAATAGACGAGCAGTACTTC,CASSGGIDEQYF
TRBD2,TRBV28,many,TRBJ2-2,TGTGCCAGCAGTGATAGCGGGAGGAAGGCCGGGGAGCTGTTTTTT,CASSDSGRKAGELFF
-,TRBV12-3/TRBV12-4,many,TRBJ1-5,TGTGCCAGCAGCTATGTACTGAACAATCAGCCCCAGCATTTT,CASSYVLNNQPQHF
-,TRBV30,many,TRBJ2-1,TGTGCCTGGAGTGTCCTCAATGAGCAGTTCTTC,CAWSVLNEQFF
-,TRBV20-1,many,TRBJ1-6,TGCAGTGCTAGAGGGGATTCACCCCTCCACTTT,CSARGDSPLHF
-,TRBV6-5,many,TRBJ2-7,TGTGCCAGCAGCCCCTCAGGCAGGAGCTCCTACGAGCAGTACTTC,CASSPSGRSSYEQYF
-,TRBV6-2/TRBV6-3,many,TRBJ2-7,TGTGCCAGCAGTTACTCTCCAGGGACCTACGAGCAGTACTTC,CASSYSPGTYEQYF
-,TRBV6-2/TRBV6-3,medium-sized,TRBJ2-5,TGTGCCAGCAGTTACGGAGAGACCCAGTACTTC,CASSYGETQYF
-,TRBV27,-,TRBJ2-3,TGTGCCAGCAGTTTATCGTCCTTAGGGGGCACAGATACGCAGTATTTT,CASSLSSLGGTDTQYF
TRBD2,TRBV10-3,many,TRBJ2-7,TGTGCCATCAGTGACGGCGGGAGCTACGAGCAGTACTTC,CAISDGGSYEQYF
-,TRBV6-1,many,TRBJ1-4,TGTGCCAGCAGTGAACAGTATGGTGAAAAACTGTTTTTT,CASSEQYGEKLFF
TRBD2,TRBV20-1,-,TRBJ2-3,TGCAGTGCTAGAGTAGCGGGAGCTAGCACAGATACGCAGTATTTT,CSARVAGASTDTQYF
-,TRBV20-1,many,TRBJ2-1,TGCAGTGCTAGAAAGGATGAGCAGTTCTTC,CSARKDEQFF
-,TRBV6-2/TRBV6-3,many,TRBJ2-7,TGTGCCAGCAGTTCCCAGAAACAGAATTACTACGAGCAGTACTTC,CASSSQKQNYYEQYF
-,TRBV10-3,many,TRBJ2-3,TGTGCCATTCGGGGTGCGAACACAGATACGCAGTATTTT,CAIRGANTDTQYF
TRBD1,TRBV5-1,many,TRBJ2-2,TGCGCCAGCAGCCCATATGGGACAGTGGACACCGGGGAGCTGTTTTTT,CASSPYGTVDTGELFF
-,TRBV7-2,many,TRBJ1-5,TGTGCCAGCAGCTTAGTTTCCGGAAACAATCAGCCCCAGCATTTT,CASSLVSGNNQPQHF
TRBD2,TRBV19,many,TRBJ2-1,TGTGCCAGTAGTACCGAGCGGGAGGGCCGCCGTGAGCAGTTCTTC,CASSTEREGRREQFF
TRBD1,TRBV11-3,many,TRBJ2-7,TGTGCCAGCAGCCGGGACAGAGTCGGCGAGCAGTACTTC,CASSRDRVGEQYF
TRBD1,TRBV4-1,-,TRBJ2-7,TGCGCCAGCAGCCAAGGAGACAGGGGCGTCCACGAGCAGTACTTC,CASSQGDRGVHEQYF
-,TRBV6-2/TRBV6-3,many,TRBJ2-1,TGTGCCAGCAGTTACAGCGGGCCCTCCTACAATGAGCAGTTCTTC,CASSYSGPSYNEQFF
-,TRBV7-2,few,TRBJ1-6,TGTGCCAGCAGCTTATGGAGGAACGCAAATTCACCCCTCCACTTT,CASSLWRNANSPLHF
TRBD1,TRBV27,many,TRBJ2-1,TGTGCCAGCAGTGATCTAAGGACAGGGGTCTACAATGAGCAGTTCTTC,CASSDLRTGVYNEQFF
TRBD1,TRBV20-1,many,TRBJ1-6,TGCAGTGCTAGAGATCAGGGGGCATATTACTCACCCCTCCACTTT,CSARDQGAYYSPLHF
-,TRBV28,many,TRBJ2-7,TGTGCCAGCAGGAGTACCTCCTACGAGCAGTACTTC,CASRSTSYEQYF
-,TRBV19,many,TRBJ1-2,TGTGCCAGTAGTATGGGGGTAGGCCAGACTAACTATGGCTACACCTTC,CASSMGVGQTNYGYTF
TRBD2,TRBV7-9,few,TRBJ2-7,TGTGCCAGCAGCGGAGCGGGGGTGGGAGGGACAAGGTCCTACGAGCAGTACTTC,CASSGAGVGGTRSYEQYF
TRBD2,TRBV7-2,few,TRBJ2-5,TGTGCCAGCAGCTTTACTAGCGGGAGGGGTCAAGAGACCCAGTACTTC,CASSFTSGRGQETQYF
-,TRBV6-6,few,TRBJ2-3,TGTGCCAGCACCCAGGGGTCCCCCGGAGATACGCAGTATTTT,CASTQGSPGDTQYF